These 23 T cell receptor beta chains originate from one sample sequenced in a study of regulatory dendritic cells for organ transplantation. Clones were read by immunoSEQ multiplex PCR, and TCRdb kept only the in-frame ones, dropping some. The sample has some 18,000 clones, less than 80% seen once. CFSE-labeled sorted T cells met regulatory or mature dendritic cells for four to five days. No antigen is known for these receptors. What was sequenced was memory CD4+ T cells from blood cultured with regulatory dendritic cells. The subset was: CD45RO+ memory T cells. The origin of the receptors is a human donor in good health.

This chain joins TRBV9 and TRBJ2-5; D might be TRBD2 (6 bases). This CDR3 is 15 amino acids long. The V and J ends lost 0 bases and 4 bases respectively, with 13 bases between them. Germline assignment: CDR1 SGDLS and CDR2 YYNGEE. The CDR3 here is CASSVDGTDGETQYF. The CDR3 DNA sequence: TGTGCCAGCAGCGTAGATGGGACTGACGGAGAGACCCAGTACTTC.

This clone has only a few counts. The chain uses TRBV15 and TRBJ2-4, with 8 bases aligning to TRBD1. The junction had 10 bases not matched to a gene; V was cut back by 3 bases and J by 3 bases. This CDR3 comprises 17 residues. CDR1 and CDR2 (germline): LNHNV, YYDKDF (reference sequence). CDR3: CATSRERQGSGKNIQYF. The CDR3 DNA follows: TGTGCCACCAGCAGGGAGAGACAGGGGTCGGGCAAAAACATTCAGTACTTC.

CDR3 amino acids: CASSRKSSGNNEQFF. DNA of the CDR3: TGCGCCAGCAGCCGCAAGAGTAGCGGGAACAATGAGCAGTTCTTC. The V call is TRBV4-3, the J call TRBJ2-1; TRBD2 agrees at 8 bases. The CDR3 totals 15 residues. CDR1 is LGHNA and CDR2 is YSLEER in the germline V gene. V lost 4 bases to trimming and J lost 5 bases; unmatched junction nucleotides: 7.

J is TRBJ2-3 and V is TRBV19, with a possible D match to TRBD1 (6 bases). The germline V and J ends were trimmed by 3 bases and 6 bases, with 16 bases remaining between them. Germline assignment: CDR1 LNHDA and CDR2 SQIVND (reference sequence). The CDR3 loop spans 15 amino acids. CDR3 loop: CASSMGAGETDTQYF. The CDR3 DNA sequence: TGTGCCAGTAGTATGGGGGCAGGGGAAACCGATACGCAGTATTTT.

The table lists this clone with a count of one. The chain uses TRBV19 and TRBJ2-7; possible D gene TRBD1, 5 bases. This CDR3 spans 13 amino acids. Germline values: CDR1 LNHDA, CDR2 SQIVND (reference sequence). This CDR3 reads CASSIRLGQGILV. The CDR3 coding sequence is TGTGCCAGTAGTATTCGTTTAGGACAAGGAATTCTAGTC.

The gene calls are TRBV18 and TRBJ1-1; maybe TRBD1 (5 bases). The CDR3 consists of 16 residues. Per germline, CDR1 KGHSH and CDR2 LQKENI. V lost 3 bases and J lost 6, with 20 bases in between. This CDR3 is CASSPARATHRSEAFF. In DNA form, the CDR3 reads TGTGCCAGCTCACCTGCCAGGGCTACCCACCGGTCTGAAGCTTTCTTT.

This chain connects TRBV5-5 to TRBJ2-5; D assignment may be TRBD1 or TRBD2 (5 bases each). CDR3 size: 14 residues. Trimming left V 6 bases short and J 5 bases short, with 17 bases between. The V gene's germline CDR1 is SGHKS and CDR2 YYEKEE (reference sequence). CDR3 sequence (DNA): TGTGCCAGCACCCCGGATGGGGGTAGGGAGACCCAGTACTTC. Residues: CASTPDGGRETQYF.

V usage is TRBV19 and J usage is TRBJ2-5; D call uncertain. This CDR3 region has 13 residues. The ends were cut back, 8 bases at V and 5 bases at J, with 15 bases in the middle. Germline CDR1 is LNHDA and CDR2 is SQIVND (reference sequence). The CDR3 nucleotides read TGTGCCAGTGCCGGAAACAAGTGGGAGACCCAGTACTTC. Residues: CASAGNKWETQYF.

The chain carries TRBV30 and TRBJ1-1; 8 bases are shared with TRBD1. The germline gives CDR1 GTSNPN, CDR2 SVGIG (reference sequence). V gave up 0 bases and J gave up 3 bases; unmatched junction bases: 6. The CDR3 is made up of 15 amino acids. Here the CDR3 DNA reads TGTGCCTGGAGTGTGCAGGGGGCGGGTGACACTGAAGCTTTCTTT. It encodes CAWSVQGAGDTEAFF.

This clone was recorded only once. The rearrangement uses TRBV7-8 and TRBJ2-3, with D perhaps assigned TRBD1 or TRBD2 (5 bases each). Germline CDR1 reads SGHVS; CDR2 reads FQNEAQ. The germline V and J ends were trimmed by 5 bases and 0 bases, with 18 bases remaining between them. CDR3 size: 17 residues. The DNA for the CDR3 is TGTGCCAGCAGCCCAAGGGGACCAGCGTCTAGCACAGATACGCAGTATTTT. Amino acids: CASSPRGPASSTDTQYF.

The chain uses TRBV14 and TRBJ2-2; D not resolved. V lost 3 bases, J lost 2 bases, and 4 bases lay in between. Germline V lookup: CDR1 SGHDN, CDR2 FVKESK. CDR3 length equals 13 residues. For the CDR3, the DNA is TGTGCCAGCAGCCAGGGAAACACCGGGGAGCTGTTTTTT. Protein: CASSQGNTGELFF.

The rearrangement uses TRBV5-1 and TRBJ2-7; no reliable D call. This CDR3 contains 19 residues. With 4 bases removed from V and 2 bases from J, the gap between germline ends came to 28 bases. From germline, CDR1 is SGHRS and CDR2 YFSETQ. The CDR3 sequence: CASSATPSLRPEDPYEQYF. The CDR3 bases are TGCGCCAGCAGCGCTACTCCCAGCCTACGGCCAGAAGATCCCTACGAGCAGTACTTC.

This chain connects TRBV5-8 to TRBJ2-1; no clear D gene. There are 13 residues in the CDR3. CDR1 and CDR2 (germline): SGHTS, YDEGEE. Trimming took 4 bases from V and 0 from J, leaving 5 bases between them. The CDR3 protein is CASSKSSYNEQFF. The CDR3 DNA is TGTGCCAGCAGCAAGAGCTCCTACAATGAGCAGTTCTTC. The whole variable domain, remainder taken from reference TRBV5-8 and TRBJ2-1, is EAGVTQSPTHLIKTRGQQATLRCSPISGHTSVYWYQQALGLGLQFLLWYDEGEERNRGNFPPRFSGRQFPNYSSELNVNALELEDSALYLCASSKSSYNEQFFGPGTRLTVL.

This clone showed up just once. The chain combines TRBV7-2 with TRBJ2-6, with TRBD1 matching over 7 bases. Germline V gene lookup returns CDR1 SGHTA and CDR2 FQGNSA. J lost 0 bases, V lost 6 bases, and 11 bases had no gene match. The CDR3 loop spans 18 amino acids. The CDR3 is CASSLTGTANSGANVLTF. DNA of the CDR3: TGTGCCAGCAGTTTAACCGGGACAGCGAACTCTGGGGCCAACGTCCTGACTTTC.

The chain has TRBV29-1 and TRBJ2-1, with D possibly being TRBD2 (6 bases). V was shortened by 8 bases and J by 0 bases, with 17 bases between the two germline ends. Germline lookup yields CDR1 SQVTM and CDR2 ANQGSEA. The CDR3 spans 15 residues. Here the CDR3 DNA reads TGCAGCTGCGGGGCCCCCGGGAGCTCCTACAATGAGCAGTTCTTC. The encoded protein is CSCGAPGSSYNEQFF.

The chain carries TRBV2 and TRBJ2-7; D unresolved. Deletions cut 7 bases from V and 0 bases from J, with 10 bases between. This CDR3 comprises 13 residues. Germline V gene data show CDR1 as SNHLY and CDR2 as FYNNEI. CDR3 bases: TGTGCCAGCAAGGTGTCAGACTCCTACGAGCAGTACTTC. Protein product: CASKVSDSYEQYF.

Here the CDR3 reads CASSHGASGDTTQYF. CDR3 DNA sequence: TGTGCCAGCAGCCACGGTGCTAGCGGGGACACAACCCAGTACTTC. The rearrangement joins TRBV16 to TRBJ2-5; TRBD2 matches 9 bases. The CDR3 has 15 residues. The V gene end was trimmed by 3 bases and the J gene end by 8 bases; junction bases not matched to a gene: 10. Germline loops: CDR1 KGHSY, CDR2 FQNENV.

This clone appeared a single time. The J gene is TRBJ2-1, the V gene TRBV28; D remains unclear. CDR3 length equals 11 residues. V was clipped by 6 bases and J by 8 bases, with 8 bases between them. CDR1 is MDHEN, CDR2 SYDVKM, per germline. CDR3: CASRGGDEQFF. The CDR3 DNA reads as TGTGCCAGCAGAGGCGGCGATGAGCAGTTCTTC. The complete variable domain, with remaining parts taken from reference TRBV28 and TRBJ2-1, reads DVKVTQSSRYLVKRTGEKVFLECVQDMDHENMFWYRQDPGLGLRLIYFSYDVKMKEKGDIPEGYSVSREKKERFSLILESASTNQTSMYLCASRGGDEQFFGPGTRLTVL.

This chain joins TRBV18 and TRBJ2-7; tentatively, D is TRBD1 (5 bases). This CDR3 contains 17 residues. Germline CDR1 reads KGHSH; CDR2 reads LQKENI. The ends were cut back, 4 bases at V and 3 bases at J, with 22 bases in the middle. The CDR3 here is CASSLHATLTANYEQYF. CDR3 coding DNA: TGTGCCAGCTCACTACATGCCACACTGACAGCCAACTACGAGCAGTACTTC.

V and J are TRBV28 and TRBJ2-1; 8 bases are a match to TRBD2. With 7 bases clipped from V and 3 bases from J, the junction kept 8 bases outside the gene matches. The CDR3 length is 15 residues. Looked up from germline, CDR1 is MDHEN and CDR2 is SYDVKM. The CDR3 spells CASIVSSGSYNEQFF. CDR3 in DNA: TGTGCCAGCATTGTTTCGAGCGGGAGCTACAATGAGCAGTTCTTC.

This clone was counted only a few times. V is TRBV5-4 and J is TRBJ1-1; possible D gene TRBD1, 5 bases. CDR1 is SGHNT, CDR2 YYREEE, per germline (reference sequence). Trimming shortened V by 4 bases and J by 3 bases, and 13 bases separated the two germline ends. CDR3 length: 14 residues. DNA for the CDR3: TGTGCCAGCAGCGGGGGTCTCCAAGACACTGAAGCTTTCTTT. Translated: CASSGGLQDTEAFF. The whole variable domain, remainder taken from reference TRBV5-4 and TRBJ1-1, is ETGVTQSPTHLIKTRGQQVTLRCSSQSGHNTVSWYQQALGQGPQFIFQYYREEENGRGNFPPRFSGLQFPNYSSELNVNALELDDSALYLCASSGGLQDTEAFFGQGTRLTVV.

The V call is TRBV11-3, the J call TRBJ2-2, with D possibly being TRBD1 (5 bases). Per germline, CDR1 SGHNT and CDR2 YENEEA. The CDR3 has 16 amino acids. Trimming removed 3 bases from V and 3 bases from J, with 14 bases in between. CDR3 in DNA: TGTGCCAGCAGCTTTTCTCCCAGGGTTGACACCGGGGAGCTGTTTTTT. It translates to CASSFSPRVDTGELFF.

The chain recombines TRBV27 with TRBJ2-3, with no clear D. Germline CDR1 MNHEY, CDR2 SMNVEV (reference sequence). The V gene lost 2 bases and the J gene lost 3 bases, with 6 bases spanning the gap. The CDR3 is made up of 13 amino acids. The CDR3 coding sequence is TGTGCCAGCAGTTTAACGGGTACAGATACGCAGTATTTT. It is translated as CASSLTGTDTQYF.